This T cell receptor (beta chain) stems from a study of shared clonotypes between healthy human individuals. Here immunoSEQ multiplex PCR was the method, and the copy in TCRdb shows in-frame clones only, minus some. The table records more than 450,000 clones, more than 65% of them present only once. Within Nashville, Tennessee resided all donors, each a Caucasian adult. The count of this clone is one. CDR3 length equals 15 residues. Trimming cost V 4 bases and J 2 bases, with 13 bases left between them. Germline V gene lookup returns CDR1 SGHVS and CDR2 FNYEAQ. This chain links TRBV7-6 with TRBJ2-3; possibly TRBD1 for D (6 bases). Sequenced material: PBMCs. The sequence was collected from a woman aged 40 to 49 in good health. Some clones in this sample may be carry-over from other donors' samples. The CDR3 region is CASSSEGVNTDTQYF. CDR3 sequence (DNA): TGTGCCAGCAGCTCAGAGGGGGTTAACACAGATACGCAGTATTTT.